This TCR beta chain came from a study of T cells in women clearing cervical HPV infection. Notes on this clone: Read coverage stops 3 residues before the CDR3 terminus; the germline J gene supplies the remainder.

TCRdb's table, derived via immunoSEQ multiplex PCR, lists solely in-frame clones and lacks some. The ten top clones account for 4% to 5.5%, within a sample of tens of thousands of clones. Germline CDR1 and CDR2: LNHDA and SQIVND (reference sequence). The CDR3 sequence is 14 residues long. J lost 4 bases, V lost 5 bases, and 6 bases had no gene match. The sequencing sample was made of blood buffy coat. The chain employs TRBV19 and TRBJ1-2; 8 nucleotides align to TRBD1. The clonotype originates from a woman between 18 and 69 years old with a cervical HPV16 infection that either progressed to CIN3+ or cleared (not recorded which). CDR3 protein: CASSPRTGPYGYTF. Partial CDR3 DNA: TGTGCCAGTAGTCCCAGGACAGGGCCCTATGGC.